The 23 T cell receptor beta chains below come from one sample, sequenced in a study of PD-1 blockade in classical Hodgkin lymphoma. The data were produced by immunoSEQ multiplex PCR, yet TCRdb's version contains in-frame clones alone and is incomplete. In the table there are tens of thousands of clones, 90% of which are singletons. As to time point: cycle 4 day 1 (C4D1), after more than five weeks of nivolumab. All the patients suffered relapse after autologous stem cell transplantation, and brentuximab vedotin exposure differed. The sequencing here drew on peripheral blood mononuclear cells (PBMCs), taken before the fourth cycle of nivolumab. These TCRs come from a human donor with classical Hodgkin lymphoma.

The rearrangement links TRBV11-3 to TRBJ2-3; D remains ambiguous. The CDR3 is 12 residues long. V was clipped by 6 bases and J by 3 bases, with 7 bases between them. Germline lookup yields CDR1 SGHNT and CDR2 YENEEA. DNA of the CDR3: TGTGCCAGCAGTTTGACGACAGATACGCAGTATTTT. It encodes CASSLTTDTQYF.

The CDR3 nucleotides read TGTGCCATCAGTGACCACAGGGGGGACTCTGGGGAGCTGTTTTTT. It encodes CAISDHRGDSGELFF. The chain couples TRBV10-3 to TRBJ2-2; TRBD1 aligns across 8 bases. The CDR3 is 15 amino acids. The V and J ends lost 3 bases and 8 bases, in that order; junction bases with no gene match: 8. Germline V gene lookup returns CDR1 ENHRY and CDR2 SYGVKD.

V is TRBV4-3 and J is TRBJ2-4; perhaps TRBD2 as D (5 bases). The germline CDR1 and CDR2 sequences are LGHNA and YSLEER. The V and J ends lost 0 bases and 7 bases respectively, with 10 bases between them. The CDR3 covers 14 residues. The CDR3 here is CASSQERAFNIQYF. CDR3 in DNA: TGCGCCAGCAGCCAAGAGAGGGCCTTCAACATTCAGTACTTC.

This rearrangement joins TRBV2 to TRBJ1-2; no reliable D call. With 5 bases removed from V and 3 bases from J, the gap between germline ends came to 16 bases. The CDR3 is 15 residues long. The germline gives CDR1 SNHLY, CDR2 FYNNEI. The CDR3: CASSLEDGADYGYTF. For the CDR3, the DNA is TGTGCCAGCAGTTTAGAGGACGGCGCGGACTATGGCTACACCTTC.

This chain joins TRBV27 and TRBJ2-7; 10 bases align to TRBD1. The germline V gene has CDR1 MNHEY and CDR2 SMNVEV (reference sequence). Trimming cost V 6 bases and J 2 bases; bases outside gene matches: 4. The length of the CDR3 is 14 residues. The CDR3 is CASRTGQGAYEQYF. The CDR3, as DNA: TGTGCCAGCAGGACTGGACAGGGGGCCTACGAGCAGTACTTC.

In this sample, this clone turned up once. The rearrangement uses TRBV11-2 and TRBJ2-7; D may be TRBD1 (5 bases). V lost 3 bases and J 3 bases, leaving 12 bases between the germline ends. The germline V gene encodes CDR1 SGHAT and CDR2 FQNNGV. This CDR3 comprises 14 residues. The CDR3 loop reads CASSFRGGLYEQYF. The CDR3 nucleotides are TGTGCCAGCAGCTTTAGGGGCGGTCTCTACGAGCAGTACTTC. The full variable domain, completed using reference TRBV11-2 and TRBJ2-7, is EAGVAQSPRYKIIEKRQSVAFWCNPISGHATLYWYQQILGQGPKLLIQFQNNGVVDDSQLPKDRFSAERLKGVDSTLKIQPAKLEDSAVYLCASSFRGGLYEQYFGPGTRLTVT.

The chain combines TRBV5-6 with TRBJ1-2; tentative D call: TRBD1 (5 bases). This CDR3 region has 13 residues. Per germline, CDR1 SGHDT and CDR2 YYEEEE. Trimming took off 4 bases at V and 5 bases at J, with 12 bases between the two ends. The DNA of the CDR3 is TGTGCCAGCAGCCCCCCAGGGAGATATGGCTACACCTTC. It specifies CASSPPGRYGYTF.

This chain links TRBV5-6 with TRBJ1-1; D is perhaps TRBD1 (6 bases). V lost 3 bases, J lost 4 bases, and 13 bases lay in between. This CDR3 has 14 amino acids. The germline gives CDR1 SGHDT, CDR2 YYEEEE. The DNA of the CDR3 is TGTGCCAGCAGCTCCCAGGGGATCGGCACTGAAGCTTTCTTT. This encodes CASSSQGIGTEAFF.

The chain combines TRBV27 with TRBJ2-7; the D gene is possibly TRBD2 (5 bases). The CDR3 is 15 residues long. Germline V gene sequence: CDR1 MNHEY, CDR2 SMNVEV (reference sequence). Between the trimmed V and J ends, which lost 4 bases and 3 bases, there was a span of 16 bases. CDR3 in DNA: TGTGCCAGCAGTTCCAACCGAGTCGACTACTACGAGCAGTACTTC. Translated: CASSSNRVDYYEQYF.

This clone was detected a few times. V gene TRBV5-1 combines with J gene TRBJ2-5, with unresolved D. CDR1 and CDR2 from the germline V gene are SGHRS and YFSETQ. Trimming removed 1 base from V and 5 bases from J, with 3 bases in between. The CDR3 extends over 11 amino acids. In DNA, the CDR3 is TGCGCCAGCAGCTTGTGGGAGACCCAGTACTTC. The encoded protein is CASSLWETQYF. The variable domain in full, with the rest retrieved from reference TRBV5-1 and TRBJ2-5, is KAGVTQTPRYLIKTRGQQVTLSCSPISGHRSVSWYQQTPGQGLQFLFEYFSETQRNKGNFPGRFSGRQFSNSRSEMNVSTLELGDSALYLCASSLWETQYFGPGTRLLVL.

V is TRBV27 and J is TRBJ2-7; 8 bases fit TRBD1. The CDR3 is 15 amino acids. V was clipped by 3 bases and J by 2 bases; unmatched bases: 6. Per the germline V gene, CDR1 is MNHEY and CDR2 is SMNVEV (reference sequence). The CDR3 DNA sequence: TGTGCCAGCAGTTTGTGGACAGGGATGCCCTACGAGCAGTACTTC. It encodes CASSLWTGMPYEQYF.

V is TRBV7-3 and J is TRBJ2-1; D unclear. The CDR3 is made up of 15 amino acids. The V end lost 4 bases, the J end lost 5 bases, and 15 bases lay between the germline ends. Germline V gene sequence: CDR1 SGHTA, CDR2 FQGTGA. The CDR3 DNA sequence: TGTGCCAGCAGCTCCCTATCCCAGTCTCACAATGAGCAGTTCTTC. It yields the protein CASSSLSQSHNEQFF.

The chain combines TRBV7-2 with TRBJ1-2; D is unresolved. The V end was cut by 5 bases, the J end by 0 bases, with 10 bases between. CDR3 length: 14 amino acids. Germline values: CDR1 SGHTA, CDR2 FQGNSA. The CDR3 loop is CASSTAGSNYGYTF. The CDR3, as DNA: TGTGCCAGCAGCACAGCCGGCTCTAACTATGGCTACACCTTC.

This sequence joins TRBV9 and TRBJ2-5, with D possibly TRBD1 on 5 matching bases. This CDR3 is built from 14 residues. CDR1 and CDR2 (germline): SGDLS, YYNGEE. With 4 bases removed from V and 5 bases from J, the gap between germline ends came to 15 bases. This CDR3 is CASSPRTRRETQYF. The CDR3, as DNA: TGTGCCAGCAGCCCCAGGACACGGCGGGAGACCCAGTACTTC.

The rearrangement joins TRBV12-5 to TRBJ2-1; 10 bases map to TRBD1. The CDR3 totals 15 residues. V was pared by 3 bases and J by 5 bases, with 4 bases of the junction left unmatched. The germline gives CDR1 LGHNT, CDR2 FRNRAP. The CDR3 is CASGFGQGGDNEQFF. CDR3 in DNA: TGTGCTAGTGGTTTCGGACAGGGGGGGGACAATGAGCAGTTCTTC.

The rearrangement uses TRBV4-1 and TRBJ2-4; the match to TRBD2 covers 11 bases. This CDR3 spans 19 amino acids. J lost 0 bases, V lost 0 bases, and 7 bases had no gene match. CDR1 MGHRA and CDR2 YSYEKL come from the germline V gene. The CDR3 is CASSQEKKLAGGAKNIQYF. In DNA, the CDR3 is TGCGCCAGCAGCCAAGAAAAGAAGCTAGCGGGGGGAGCCAAAAACATTCAGTACTTC.

The chain carries TRBV6-5 and TRBJ2-2; D is possibly TRBD2 (6 bases). This CDR3 spans 12 amino acids. Per germline, CDR1 MNHEY and CDR2 SVGAGI. V was pared by 7 bases and J by 7 bases, with 10 bases between. As DNA, the CDR3 is TGTGCCAGCAAGCGGGTGATCGGGGAGCTGTTTTTT. Its protein is CASKRVIGELFF.

The chain couples TRBV6-5 to TRBJ1-4; TRBD1 aligns across 10 bases. The V and J ends lost 6 bases and 9 bases, in that order; junction bases with no gene match: 7. The CDR3 runs to 14 residues. In germline, CDR1 is MNHEY, CDR2 SVGAGI. The CDR3 nucleotides read TGTGCCAGCAGCCGCGGGACAGGGGAACAAAAACTGTTTTTT. This gives the protein CASSRGTGEQKLFF.

The chain joins TRBV7-9 to TRBJ1-6; D call uncertain. The germline V gene has CDR1 SEHNR and CDR2 FQNEAQ (reference sequence). There are 15 residues in the CDR3. V dropped 3 bases and J dropped 6 bases, with 12 bases sitting between them. The CDR3: CASSLRGASNSPLHF. For the CDR3, the DNA is TGTGCCAGCAGCTTGCGGGGTGCTAGTAATTCACCCCTCCACTTT.

This clone appeared a single time. The V call is TRBV29-1, the J call TRBJ1-1; weak D call: TRBD1 (5 bases). Germline V gene data show CDR1 as SQVTM and CDR2 as ANQGSEA. V lost 6 bases to trimming and J lost 6 bases, with 20 bases between them. There are 14 residues in the CDR3. The CDR3 is CSVSPLQASAEAFF. The CDR3 DNA is TGCAGCGTCTCTCCCCTACAGGCTTCGGCTGAAGCTTTCTTT. Full variable domain (missing parts from reference TRBV29-1 and TRBJ1-1): SAVISQKPSRDICQRGTSLTIQCQVDSQVTMMFWYRQQPGQSLTLIATANQGSEATYESGFVIDKFPISRPNLTFSTLTVSNMSPEDSSIYLCSVSPLQASAEAFFGQGTRLTVV.

V usage is TRBV28 and J usage is TRBJ1-6, with a tentative D call TRBD1 (5 bases). CDR3 length: 16 residues. V shed 6 bases and J shed 0 bases, with 12 bases lying between them. Germline CDR1 and CDR2: MDHEN and SYDVKM. CDR3 sequence (DNA): TGTGCCAGCAGGCCAGGAGGGACCTCCTATAATTCACCCCTCCACTTT. It is translated as CASRPGGTSYNSPLHF. The variable domain in full, completed from reference TRBV28 and TRBJ1-6, reads DVKVTQSSRYLVKRTGEKVFLECVQDMDHENMFWYRQDPGLGLRLIYFSYDVKMKEKGDIPEGYSVSREKKERFSLILESASTNQTSMYLCASRPGGTSYNSPLHFGNGTRLTVT.

Worth noting for this clone: The same CDR3 arises from other DNA sequences in this sample as well. The chain combines TRBV19 with TRBJ1-2; D gene unclear. The CDR3 is 11 residues long. Trimming took 1 base from V and 5 from J, leaving 2 bases between them. CDR1 is LNHDA and CDR2 is SQIVND in the germline V gene (reference sequence). The CDR3 sequence is CASSIGYGYTF. The CDR3, as DNA: TGTGCCAGTAGTATAGGGTATGGCTACACCTTC.

This chain uses TRBV19 with TRBJ2-5; D is uncertain. Germline V gene data show CDR1 as LNHDA and CDR2 as SQIVND (reference sequence). This CDR3 spans 14 amino acids. Trimming took 2 bases from V and 8 from J, leaving 15 bases between them. CDR3: CASSIRQLSGTQYF. CDR3 DNA: TGTGCCAGTAGTATACGCCAGTTAAGTGGAACCCAGTACTTC.